The 8 T cell receptor beta chains given below trace back to one sample, sequenced in a study of cytomegalovirus exposure and HLA in healthy donors. Primers: 60 Vbeta forward and 13 Jbeta reverse. Sequenced by immunoSEQ multiplex PCR; TCRdb stores in-frame clones only, minus some. This table has some 85,000 clones, approximately 84% appearing once. The material sequenced was PBMCs. All receptors derive from a woman aged 45 to 65 in good health and CMV-seronegative.

In its sample, this clone was seen a few times. This sequence joins TRBV5-1 and TRBJ1-4; 7 bases align to TRBD1. Germline V gene data show CDR1 as SGHRS and CDR2 as YFSETQ. CDR3 size: 15 residues. Trimming took 3 bases from V and 0 from J; bases not matched to a gene: 2. The DNA of the CDR3 is TGCGCCAGCAGCTCGACAGGGACAACTAATGAAAAACTGTTTTTT. Translating it yields CASSSTGTTNEKLFF.

Remarks on this clone: This specimen includes other DNA sequences encoding the same CDR3. The chain employs TRBV7-9 and TRBJ2-2; D ambiguous. Between the trimmed V and J ends, which lost 1 base and 1 base, there was a span of 4 bases. This CDR3 region has 14 residues. CDR1 is SEHNR, CDR2 FQNEAQ, per germline (reference sequence). The CDR3 reads CASSLGQNTGELFF. The CDR3 DNA sequence: TGTGCCAGCAGCTTAGGTCAGAACACCGGGGAGCTGTTTTTT.

V gene TRBV11-2 combines with J gene TRBJ2-5; tentative D call: TRBD1 (5 bases). The DNA end is a closer match to TRBJ2-7, so the J assignment may be wrong. In germline, CDR1 is SGHAT, CDR2 FQNNGV. The CDR3 runs to 15 residues. CDR3 in amino acids: CASSLGLQGQYEQYF. DNA for the CDR3: TGTGCCAGCAGCTTAGGATTGCAGGGTCAGTACGAGCAGTACTTC.

This clone was picked up a small number of times. CDR3 region: CASSYDSYNEQFF. The CDR3 coding sequence is TGTGCCAGCAGCTATGACAGTTACAATGAGCAGTTCTTC. The V call is TRBV27, the J call TRBJ2-1; D perhaps matches TRBD1 (5 bases). V was clipped by 6 bases and J by 4 bases, with 10 bases between them. The length of the CDR3 is 13 residues. Germline CDR1 is MNHEY and CDR2 is SMNVEV (reference sequence).

The chain has TRBV5-6 and TRBJ1-2, with D possibly being TRBD1 (5 bases). In germline, CDR1 is SGHDT, CDR2 YYEEEE. The CDR3 has 15 residues. Trimming stripped 4 bases from V and 4 bases from J, with 17 bases between. CDR3 sequence reads: CASSPPGGLSYGYTF. The CDR3 region has the DNA TGTGCCAGCAGCCCACCCGGGGGGTTGAGCTATGGCTACACCTTC.

This chain joins TRBV6-5 and TRBJ1-1, with 9 positions matching TRBD1. Unmatched junction bases numbered 2, after V lost 1 base and J lost 5 bases. This CDR3 comprises 14 residues. Germline V gene data show CDR1 as MNHEY and CDR2 as SVGAGI. CDR3 protein: CASSYWTGETEAFF. DNA of the CDR3: TGTGCCAGCAGTTACTGGACAGGGGAGACTGAAGCTTTCTTT.

The J gene is TRBJ1-1, the V gene TRBV4-3, with 8 positions matching TRBD1. CDR3 length: 16 amino acids. The J segment lost 6 bases and the V segment lost 0 bases, leaving 9 bases of the junction unmatched. Germline CDR1 reads LGHNA; CDR2 reads YSLEER. The CDR3 spells CASSQDLGTGGAEAFF. The CDR3 nucleotides are TGCGCCAGCAGCCAAGATTTGGGCACAGGGGGGGCTGAAGCTTTCTTT.

The chain couples TRBV9 to TRBJ1-1, with 8 nucleotides matching TRBD1. Germline assignment: CDR1 SGDLS and CDR2 YYNGEE. With V trimmed by 0 bases and J by 4 bases, 14 bases remained unmatched. This CDR3 spans 18 amino acids. The CDR3 reads CASSVVPYDRGGGTEAFF. CDR3 coding DNA: TGTGCCAGCAGCGTAGTCCCCTACGACAGGGGTGGTGGCACTGAAGCTTTCTTT. Supplemented by reference TRBV9 and TRBJ1-1, the full variable domain reads DSGVTQTPKHLITATGQRVTLRCSPRSGDLSVYWYQQSLDQGLQFLIQYYNGEERAKGNILERFSAQQFPDLHSELNLSSLELGDSALYFCASSVVPYDRGGGTEAFFGQGTRLTVV.